What follows is one T cell receptor beta chain and its context. This entry is derived from a study of Tregs in tolerant kidney transplant recipients. The CDR3 has 14 amino acids. Germline CDR1 reads SQVTM; CDR2 reads ANQGSEA. The ends were cut back, 4 bases at V and 5 bases at J, with 14 bases in the middle. Sequencing was performed with immunoSEQ multiplex PCR; in TCRdb, only in-frame clones are kept and a portion is missing. The sample lists about 240,000 clones, approximately 84% occurring once. Unstimulated regulatory T cells (CD4+CD25+CD127-), CD4+CD25- non-regulatory cells, CD4 and CD8 cells were FACS-sorted from thawed PBMCs.

This chain uses TRBV29-1 with TRBJ2-2; TRBD1 is a possible D gene (5 bases). Material for sequencing was CD4+ T cells from blood. The sequence was collected from a human donor in good health. The CDR3 loop reads CSVVAGRWTGELFF. The CDR3, as DNA: TGCAGCGTTGTGGCAGGGCGATGGACCGGGGAGCTGTTTTTT.